This entry is about one T cell receptor (beta chain). Using immunoSEQ multiplex PCR, the repertoire was profiled, and TCRdb retains in-frame clones only, with some absent. The data show around 200,000 clones, 70% to 75% seen once. The junction had 5 bases not matched to a gene; V was cut back by 4 bases and J by 7 bases. The CDR3 runs 14 residues. Germline V gene data show CDR1 as SGHRS and CDR2 as YFSETQ. The data stem from a study of cytotoxic CD8 clonotypes in ibrutinib-treated CLL. Study summary: Among patients, about 25 responded partially and 2 completely; about 14 then stayed remitted and around 12 progressed after median around 66 months.

This receptor was identified in a human donor with chronic lymphocytic leukemia. Here the sequenced sample was PBMCs, taken after 12 months of ibrutinib treatment. The chain links TRBV5-1 to TRBJ1-4; 9 bases are shared with TRBD1. The CDR3 region is CASSPGTGTEKLFF. CDR3 in DNA: TGCGCCAGCAGCCCCGGGACAGGGACTGAAAAACTGTTTTTT.